Each of the 10 T cell receptor beta chains below was sequenced from the same sample in a study of T cells after yellow fever vaccination. MiXCR, applied by TCRdb to the 5' RACE reads, yields one record per CDR3 protein. The repertoire holds 200,000 to 250,000 distinct CDR3 sequences, around 3.1% seen once, with 3.2% in the top ten. This sample comprised CD4+ T cells sorted from PBMCs, obtained 10 days after the yellow fever booster vaccination. The receptors here all came from a man between 18 and 29 years old who received the YFV17D yellow fever vaccine.

This clonotype was picked up many times. The CDR3 DNA reads TGTGCCATCAGTGAGCCGGGGACAGACACTTATGGCTACACCTTC. It encodes CAISEPGTDTYGYTF. The rearrangement uses TRBV10-3 and TRBJ1-2; 7 bases map to TRBD1. The CDR3 length is 15 residues. Germline-derived CDR1 and CDR2 are ENHRY and SYGVKD. After removal of 2 bases from V and 5 bases from J, the junction contained 8 bases not matched to a gene.

This clonotype was found a few times. The chain combines TRBV6-6 with TRBJ2-1; 8 bases match TRBD1. V shed 6 bases, J shed 4 bases, and the junction held 8 bases outside the gene matches. Germline V gene data show CDR1 as MNHNY and CDR2 as SVGAGI (reference sequence). The CDR3 loop spans 15 amino acids. The CDR3 DNA follows: TGTGCCAGCAGAAACGGACAGGGAACTTACAATGAGCAGTTCTTC. Translation gives CASRNGQGTYNEQFF.

The chain joins TRBV7-2 to TRBJ2-7; TRBD2 matches 8 bases. CDR1 SGHTA and CDR2 FQGNSA come from the germline V gene. CDR3 length: 13 amino acids. Germline trimming cut 5 bases from V and 6 bases from J; bases unmatched to any gene: 6. Here the CDR3 reads CASSRGLAGEQYF. CDR3 nucleotide sequence: TGTGCCAGCAGCAGAGGACTAGCTGGCGAGCAGTACTTC.

This clonotype has more than one count but fewer than ten. The chain carries TRBV4-2 and TRBJ2-1; 10 bases match TRBD1. CDR3 length: 16 residues. V lost 0 bases to trimming and J lost 7 bases; unmatched junction nucleotides: 6. The germline V gene encodes CDR1 LGHNA and CDR2 YNFKEQ. This CDR3 is CASSQDGTGVKNEQFF. CDR3 in DNA: TGTGCCAGCAGCCAAGATGGGACAGGGGTGAAAAATGAGCAGTTCTTC.

This clonotype was seen repeatedly, ten times or more. The CDR3 region is CSVETPSSSYEQYF. CDR3 DNA sequence: TGCAGCGTTGAAACTCCCAGTTCCTCCTACGAGCAGTACTTC. The chain recombines TRBV29-1 with TRBJ2-7, with D unclear. In germline, CDR1 is SQVTM, CDR2 ANQGSEA. V was trimmed by 2 bases and J by 0 bases, leaving 11 bases between them. The CDR3 is made up of 14 amino acids.

This clonotype was counted only a few times. V gene TRBV24-1 combines with J gene TRBJ2-1; 7 positions agree with TRBD1. In germline, CDR1 is KGHDR, CDR2 SFDVKD. V was pared by 6 bases and J by 2 bases, with 6 bases of the junction left unmatched. This CDR3 contains 15 residues. CDR3 in DNA: TGTGCCACCAGTCCAAGGGACAGCCCCTACAATGAGCAGTTCTTC. Translated: CATSPRDSPYNEQFF.

This clonotype occurred many times. The gene calls are TRBV12-5 and TRBJ2-5, with TRBD1 matching over 8 bases. This CDR3 comprises 14 residues. Germline V lookup: CDR1 LGHNT, CDR2 FRNRAP. J was trimmed by 4 bases and V by 4 bases; bases with no gene match: 5. This CDR3 reads CASGWQGATETQYF. The CDR3 DNA follows: TGTGCTAGTGGTTGGCAGGGGGCGACAGAGACCCAGTACTTC.

This clonotype appeared many times. The V and J genes are TRBV11-2 and TRBJ2-7; 7 bases are a match to TRBD1. The germline V gene has CDR1 SGHAT and CDR2 FQNNGV. The J segment lost 3 bases and the V segment lost 4 bases, leaving 6 bases of the junction unmatched. This CDR3 is built from 14 residues. The CDR3 DNA reads TGTGCCAGCAGCTCGACAGGGAAAAACTACGAGCAGTACTTC. This encodes CASSSTGKNYEQYF.

This clonotype was counted many times. The chain has TRBV20-1 and TRBJ1-5, with 8 bases fitting TRBD1. The V gene's germline CDR1 is DFQATT and CDR2 SNEGSKA (reference sequence). This CDR3 is built from 16 residues. Unmatched junction bases numbered 13, after V lost 3 bases and J lost 6 bases. This CDR3 reads CSASTGTGYLIQPQHF. CDR3 sequence (DNA): TGCAGTGCTAGCACCGGGACAGGTTATCTTATTCAGCCCCAGCATTTT.

This clonotype was seen at least ten times. The chain couples TRBV4-3 to TRBJ1-1; 7 nucleotides align to TRBD1. The CDR3 consists of 14 residues. V lost 0 bases, J lost 7 bases, and 5 bases stayed unmatched. In germline, CDR1 is LGHNA, CDR2 YSLEER. The CDR3: CASSQERGQGEAFF. The CDR3, as DNA: TGCGCCAGCAGCCAAGAGAGGGGGCAGGGTGAAGCTTTCTTT.